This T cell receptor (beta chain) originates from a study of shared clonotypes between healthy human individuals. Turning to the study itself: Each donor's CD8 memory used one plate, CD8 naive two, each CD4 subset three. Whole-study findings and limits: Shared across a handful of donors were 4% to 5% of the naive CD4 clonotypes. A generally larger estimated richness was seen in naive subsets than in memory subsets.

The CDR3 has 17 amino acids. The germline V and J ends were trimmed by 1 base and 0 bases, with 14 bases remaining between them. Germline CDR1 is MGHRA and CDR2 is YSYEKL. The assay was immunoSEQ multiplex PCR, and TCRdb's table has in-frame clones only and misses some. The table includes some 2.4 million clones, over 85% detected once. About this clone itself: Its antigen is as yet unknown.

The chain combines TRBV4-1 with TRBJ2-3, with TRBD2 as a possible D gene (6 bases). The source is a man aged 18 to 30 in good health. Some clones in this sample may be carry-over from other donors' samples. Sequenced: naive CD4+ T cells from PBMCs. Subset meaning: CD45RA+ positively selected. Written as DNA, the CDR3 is TGCGCCAGCAGCCAAGCTGTGTCCCGGGGGAGCACAGATACGCAGTATTTT. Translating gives CASSQAVSRGSTDTQYF.